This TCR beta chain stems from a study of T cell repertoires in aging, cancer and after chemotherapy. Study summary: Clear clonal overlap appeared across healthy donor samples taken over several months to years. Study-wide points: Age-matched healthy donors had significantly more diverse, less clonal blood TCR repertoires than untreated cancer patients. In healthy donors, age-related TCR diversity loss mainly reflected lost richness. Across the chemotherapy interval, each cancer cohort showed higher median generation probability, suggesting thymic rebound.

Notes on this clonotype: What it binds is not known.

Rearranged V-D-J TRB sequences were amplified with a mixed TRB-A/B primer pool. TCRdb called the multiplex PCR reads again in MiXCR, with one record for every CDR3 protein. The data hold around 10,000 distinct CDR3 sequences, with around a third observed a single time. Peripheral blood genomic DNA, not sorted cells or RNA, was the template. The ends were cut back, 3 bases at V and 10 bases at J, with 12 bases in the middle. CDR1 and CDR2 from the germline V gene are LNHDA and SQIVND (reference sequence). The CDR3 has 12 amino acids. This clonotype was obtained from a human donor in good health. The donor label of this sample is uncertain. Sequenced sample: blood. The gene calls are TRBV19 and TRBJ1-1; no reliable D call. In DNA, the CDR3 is TGTGCCAGTAGTATCGAAGGAATTAGAGCTTTCTTT. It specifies CASSIEGIRAFF.